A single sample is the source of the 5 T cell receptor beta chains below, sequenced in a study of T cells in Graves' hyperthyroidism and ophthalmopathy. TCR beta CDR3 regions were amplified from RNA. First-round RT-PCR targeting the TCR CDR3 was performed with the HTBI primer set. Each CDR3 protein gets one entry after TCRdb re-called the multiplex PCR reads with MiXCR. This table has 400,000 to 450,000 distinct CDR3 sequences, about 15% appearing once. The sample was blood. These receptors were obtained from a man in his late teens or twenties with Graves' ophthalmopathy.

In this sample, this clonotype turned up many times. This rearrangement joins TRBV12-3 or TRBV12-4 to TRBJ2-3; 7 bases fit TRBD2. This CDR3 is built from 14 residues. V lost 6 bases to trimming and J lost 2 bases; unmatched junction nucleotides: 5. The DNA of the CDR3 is TGTGCCAGCAGCACTAGCGCAATCACAGATACGCAGTATTTT. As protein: CASSTSAITDTQYF.

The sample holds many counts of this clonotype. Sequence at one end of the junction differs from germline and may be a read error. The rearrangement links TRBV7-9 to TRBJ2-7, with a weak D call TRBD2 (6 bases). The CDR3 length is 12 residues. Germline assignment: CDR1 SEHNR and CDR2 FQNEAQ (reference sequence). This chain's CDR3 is CASSLARYEQYF. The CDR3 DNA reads TGTGCCAGCAGCCTAGCGAGGTACGAGCAGTACTTC.

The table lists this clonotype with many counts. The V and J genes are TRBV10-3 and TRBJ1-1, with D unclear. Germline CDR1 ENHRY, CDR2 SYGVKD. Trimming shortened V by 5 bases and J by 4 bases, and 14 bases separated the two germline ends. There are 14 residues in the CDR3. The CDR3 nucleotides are TGTGCCATCAGTCGCTCAACGGGAGGCACTGAAGCTTTCTTT. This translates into CAISRSTGGTEAFF.

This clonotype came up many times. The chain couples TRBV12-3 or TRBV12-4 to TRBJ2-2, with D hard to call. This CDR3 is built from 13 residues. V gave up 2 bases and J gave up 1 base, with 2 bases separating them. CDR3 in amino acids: CASSLQNTGELFF. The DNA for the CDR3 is TGTGCCAGCAGTTTACAGAACACCGGGGAGCTGTTTTTT.

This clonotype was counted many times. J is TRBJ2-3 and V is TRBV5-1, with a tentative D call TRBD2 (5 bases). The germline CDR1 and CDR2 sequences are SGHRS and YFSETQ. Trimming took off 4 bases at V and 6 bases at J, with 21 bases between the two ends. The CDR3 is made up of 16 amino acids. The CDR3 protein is CASSHSGRARWDTQYF. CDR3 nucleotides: TGCGCCAGCAGCCACAGCGGAAGGGCCCGGTGGGATACGCAGTATTTT.